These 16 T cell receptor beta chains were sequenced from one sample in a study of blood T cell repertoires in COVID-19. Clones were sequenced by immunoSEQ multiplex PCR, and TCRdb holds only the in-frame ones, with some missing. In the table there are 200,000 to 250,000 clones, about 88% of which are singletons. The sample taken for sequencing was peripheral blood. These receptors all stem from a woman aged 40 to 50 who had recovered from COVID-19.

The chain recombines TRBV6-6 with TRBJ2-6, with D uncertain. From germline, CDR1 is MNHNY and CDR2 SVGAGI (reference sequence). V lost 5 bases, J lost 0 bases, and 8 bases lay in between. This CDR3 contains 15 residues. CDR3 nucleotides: TGTGCCAGCAGTACCGGCGGCTCTGGGGCCAACGTCCTGACTTTC. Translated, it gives CASSTGGSGANVLTF.

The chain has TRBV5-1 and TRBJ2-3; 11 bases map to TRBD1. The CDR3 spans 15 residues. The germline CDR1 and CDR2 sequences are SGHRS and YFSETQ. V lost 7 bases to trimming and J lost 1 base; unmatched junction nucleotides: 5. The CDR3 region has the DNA TGCGCCAGCTACAGGGGACAGGGGGGCACAGATACGCAGTATTTT. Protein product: CASYRGQGGTDTQYF.

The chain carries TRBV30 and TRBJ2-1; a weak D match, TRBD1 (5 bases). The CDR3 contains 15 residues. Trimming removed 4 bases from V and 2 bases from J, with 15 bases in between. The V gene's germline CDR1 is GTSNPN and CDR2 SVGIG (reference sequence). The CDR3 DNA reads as TGTGCCTGGACTACCGACAGTAACCCCTACAATGAGCAGTTCTTC. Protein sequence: CAWTTDSNPYNEQFF.

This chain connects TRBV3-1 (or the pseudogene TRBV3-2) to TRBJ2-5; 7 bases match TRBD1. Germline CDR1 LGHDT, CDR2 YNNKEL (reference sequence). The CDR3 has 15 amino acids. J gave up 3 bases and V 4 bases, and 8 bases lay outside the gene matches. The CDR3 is CASSPTGVREETQYF. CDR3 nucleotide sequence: TGTGCCAGCAGCCCAACAGGGGTTCGGGAAGAGACCCAGTACTTC.

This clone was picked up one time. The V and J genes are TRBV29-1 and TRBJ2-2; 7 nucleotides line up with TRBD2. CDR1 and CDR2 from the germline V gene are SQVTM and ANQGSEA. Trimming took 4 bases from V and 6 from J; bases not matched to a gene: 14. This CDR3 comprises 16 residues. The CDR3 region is CSVVGLAGVRAGELFF. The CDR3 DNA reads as TGCAGCGTTGTAGGTTTGGCGGGAGTACGGGCCGGGGAGCTGTTTTTT.

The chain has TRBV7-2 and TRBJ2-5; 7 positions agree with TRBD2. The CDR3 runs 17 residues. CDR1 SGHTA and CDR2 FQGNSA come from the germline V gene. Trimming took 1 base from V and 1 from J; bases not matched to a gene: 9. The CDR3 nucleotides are TGTGCCAGCAGCTTAGGTGGCCCTAGCGGAATCCAAGAGACCCAGTACTTC. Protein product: CASSLGGPSGIQETQYF.

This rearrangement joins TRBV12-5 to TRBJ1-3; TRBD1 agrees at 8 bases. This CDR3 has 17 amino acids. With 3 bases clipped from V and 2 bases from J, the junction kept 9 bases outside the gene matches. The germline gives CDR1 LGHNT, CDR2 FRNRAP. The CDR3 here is CASGFATQGAAGNTIYF. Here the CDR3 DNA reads TGTGCTAGTGGTTTCGCGACTCAGGGGGCCGCTGGAAACACCATATATTTT. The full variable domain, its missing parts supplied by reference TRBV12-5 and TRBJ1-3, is DARVTQTPRHKVTEMGQEVTMRCQPILGHNTVFWYRQTMMQGLELLAYFRNRAPLDDSGMPKDRFSAEMPDATLATLKIQPSEPRDSAVYFCASGFATQGAAGNTIYFGEGSWLTVV.

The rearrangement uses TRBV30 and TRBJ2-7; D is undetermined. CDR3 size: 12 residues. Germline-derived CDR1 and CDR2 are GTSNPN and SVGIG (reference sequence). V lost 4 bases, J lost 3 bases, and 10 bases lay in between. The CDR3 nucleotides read TGTGCCTGGAAACAACAGATCTACGAGCAGTACTTC. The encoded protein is CAWKQQIYEQYF.

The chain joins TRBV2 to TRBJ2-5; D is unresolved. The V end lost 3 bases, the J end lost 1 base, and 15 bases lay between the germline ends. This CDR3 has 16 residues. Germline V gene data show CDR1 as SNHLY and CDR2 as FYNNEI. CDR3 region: CASSDLSRSAQETQYF. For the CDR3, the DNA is TGTGCCAGCAGTGATCTGAGTAGATCCGCCCAAGAGACCCAGTACTTC. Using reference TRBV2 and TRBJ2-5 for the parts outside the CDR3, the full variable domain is EPEVTQTPSHQVTQMGQEVILRCVPISNHLYFYWYRQILGQKVEFLVSFYNNEISEKSEIFDDQFSVERPDGSNFTLKIRSTKLEDSAMYFCASSDLSRSAQETQYFGPGTRLLVL.

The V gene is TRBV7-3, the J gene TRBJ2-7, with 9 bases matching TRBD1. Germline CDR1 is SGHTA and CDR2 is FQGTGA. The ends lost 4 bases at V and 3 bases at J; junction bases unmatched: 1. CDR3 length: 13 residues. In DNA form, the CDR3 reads TGTGCCAGCAGCTCGACAGGGGGCTACGAGCAGTACTTC. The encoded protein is CASSSTGGYEQYF.

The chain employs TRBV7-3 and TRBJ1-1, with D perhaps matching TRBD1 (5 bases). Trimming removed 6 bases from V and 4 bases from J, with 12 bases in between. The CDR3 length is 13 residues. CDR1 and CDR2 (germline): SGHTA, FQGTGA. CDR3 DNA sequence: TGTGCCAGCAGGTTAGACAGCTCCACTGAAGCTTTCTTT. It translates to CASRLDSSTEAFF.

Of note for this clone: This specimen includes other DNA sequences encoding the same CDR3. This CDR3 reads CASSLTSGGYNEQFF. The CDR3 region has the DNA TGTGCCAGCAGCCTGACTAGCGGGGGATACAATGAGCAGTTCTTC. The rearrangement links TRBV11-3 to TRBJ2-1; TRBD2 aligns across 12 bases. CDR3 length equals 15 residues. From germline, CDR1 is SGHNT and CDR2 YENEEA. After removal of 5 bases from V and 4 bases from J, the junction contained 3 bases not matched to a gene.

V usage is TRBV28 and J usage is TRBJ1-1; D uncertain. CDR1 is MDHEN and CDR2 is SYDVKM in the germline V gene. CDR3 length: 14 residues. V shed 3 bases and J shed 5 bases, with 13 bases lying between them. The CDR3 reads CASSFRLQTTEAFF. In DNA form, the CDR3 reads TGTGCCAGCAGTTTTCGTTTACAGACGACTGAAGCTTTCTTT. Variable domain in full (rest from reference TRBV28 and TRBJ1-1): DVKVTQSSRYLVKRTGEKVFLECVQDMDHENMFWYRQDPGLGLRLIYFSYDVKMKEKGDIPEGYSVSREKKERFSLILESASTNQTSMYLCASSFRLQTTEAFFGQGTRLTVV.

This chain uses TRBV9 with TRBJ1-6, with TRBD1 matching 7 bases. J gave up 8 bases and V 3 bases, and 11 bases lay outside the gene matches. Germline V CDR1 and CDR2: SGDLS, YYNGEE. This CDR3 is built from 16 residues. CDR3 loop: CASSAIPTGWDSPLHF. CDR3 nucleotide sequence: TGTGCCAGCAGCGCTATCCCGACAGGGTGGGATTCACCCCTCCACTTT.

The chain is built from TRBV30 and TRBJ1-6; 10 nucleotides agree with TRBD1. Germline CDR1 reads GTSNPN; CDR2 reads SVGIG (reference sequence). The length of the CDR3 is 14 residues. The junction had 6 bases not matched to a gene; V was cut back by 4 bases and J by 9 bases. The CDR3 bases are TGTGCCTGGAAGGGACAGGGGAGGAGTTCACCCCTCCACTTT. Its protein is CAWKGQGRSSPLHF.

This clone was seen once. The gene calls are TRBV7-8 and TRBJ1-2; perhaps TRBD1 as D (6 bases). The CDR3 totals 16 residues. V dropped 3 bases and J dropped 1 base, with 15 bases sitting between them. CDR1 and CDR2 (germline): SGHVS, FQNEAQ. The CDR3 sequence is CASSFRDRKSNYGYTF. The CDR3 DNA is TGTGCCAGCAGCTTCCGAGACAGGAAAAGTAACTATGGCTACACCTTC.